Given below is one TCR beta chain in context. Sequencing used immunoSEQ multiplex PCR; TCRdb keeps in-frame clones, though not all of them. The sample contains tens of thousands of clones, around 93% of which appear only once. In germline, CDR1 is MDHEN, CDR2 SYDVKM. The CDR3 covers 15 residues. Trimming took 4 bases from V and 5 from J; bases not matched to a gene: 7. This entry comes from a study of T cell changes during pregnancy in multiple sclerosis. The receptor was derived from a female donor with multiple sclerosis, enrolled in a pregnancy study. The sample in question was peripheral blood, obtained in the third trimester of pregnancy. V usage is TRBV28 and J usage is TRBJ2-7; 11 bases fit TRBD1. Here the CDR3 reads CASSYARTGGDEQYF. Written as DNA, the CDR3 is TGTGCCAGCAGTTACGCCCGGACAGGGGGCGACGAGCAGTACTTC.